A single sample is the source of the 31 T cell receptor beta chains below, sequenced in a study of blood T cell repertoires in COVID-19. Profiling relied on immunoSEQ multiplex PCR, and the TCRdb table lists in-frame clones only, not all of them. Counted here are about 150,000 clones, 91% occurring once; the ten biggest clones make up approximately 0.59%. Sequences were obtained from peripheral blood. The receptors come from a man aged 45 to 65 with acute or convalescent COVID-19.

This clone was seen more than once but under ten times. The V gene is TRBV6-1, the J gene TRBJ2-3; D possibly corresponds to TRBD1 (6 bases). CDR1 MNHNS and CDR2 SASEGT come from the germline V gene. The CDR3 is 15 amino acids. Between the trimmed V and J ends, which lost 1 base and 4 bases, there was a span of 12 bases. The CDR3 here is CASSEVQGRADTQYF. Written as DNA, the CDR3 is TGTGCCAGCAGTGAAGTTCAGGGGCGCGCAGATACGCAGTATTTT.

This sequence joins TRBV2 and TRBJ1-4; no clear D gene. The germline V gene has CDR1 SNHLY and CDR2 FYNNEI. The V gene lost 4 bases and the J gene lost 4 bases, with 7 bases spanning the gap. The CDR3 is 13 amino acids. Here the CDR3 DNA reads TGTGCCAGCAGTGTGGAGGTTAATGAAAAACTGTTTTTT. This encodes CASSVEVNEKLFF.

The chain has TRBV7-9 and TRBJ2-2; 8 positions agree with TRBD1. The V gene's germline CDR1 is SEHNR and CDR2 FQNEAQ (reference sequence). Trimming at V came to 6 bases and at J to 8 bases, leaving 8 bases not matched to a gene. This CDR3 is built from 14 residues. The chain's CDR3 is CASSWTGIDGELFF. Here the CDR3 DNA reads TGTGCCAGCAGTTGGACAGGGATAGATGGGGAGCTGTTTTTT.

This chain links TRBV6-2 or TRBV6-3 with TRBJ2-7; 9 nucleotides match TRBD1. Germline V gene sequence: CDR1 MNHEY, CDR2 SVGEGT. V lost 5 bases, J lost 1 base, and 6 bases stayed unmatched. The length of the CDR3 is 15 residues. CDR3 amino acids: CASSRGQGISYEQYV. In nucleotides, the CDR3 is TGTGCCAGCAGTCGGGGACAGGGAATTTCCTACGAGCAGTACGTC.

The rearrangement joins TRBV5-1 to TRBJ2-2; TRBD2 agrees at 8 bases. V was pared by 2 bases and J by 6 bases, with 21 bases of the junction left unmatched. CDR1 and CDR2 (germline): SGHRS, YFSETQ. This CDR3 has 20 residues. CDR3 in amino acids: CASSLVTGTRGLAVPGELFF. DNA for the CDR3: TGCGCCAGCAGCTTAGTAACCGGGACTAGGGGACTCGCCGTCCCCGGGGAGCTGTTTTTT.

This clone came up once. In nucleotides, the CDR3 is TGTGCCAGCAGTTATACCGGGACAGGGACCTACGAGCAGTACTTC. It encodes CASSYTGTGTYEQYF. The V and J genes are TRBV6-5 and TRBJ2-7; 9 bases line up with TRBD1. Germline assignment: CDR1 MNHEY and CDR2 SVGAGI. V shed 3 bases and J 2 bases; nucleotides not matched to a gene: 5. The length of the CDR3 is 15 residues.

The CDR3: CASSIGHLPETQYF. CDR3 DNA: TGTGCCAGTAGTATAGGACACCTTCCGGAGACCCAGTACTTC. The V and J genes are TRBV19 and TRBJ2-5; unclear D gene. Per germline, CDR1 LNHDA and CDR2 SQIVND (reference sequence). Between the trimmed V and J ends, which lost 1 base and 5 bases, there was a span of 11 bases. The CDR3 spans 14 residues.

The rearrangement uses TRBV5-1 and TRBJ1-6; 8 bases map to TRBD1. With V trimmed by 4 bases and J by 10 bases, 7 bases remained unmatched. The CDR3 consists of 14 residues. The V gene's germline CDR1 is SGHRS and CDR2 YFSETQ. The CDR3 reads CASSVGQGWSPLHF. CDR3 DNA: TGCGCCAGCAGCGTCGGACAGGGTTGGTCACCCCTCCACTTT.

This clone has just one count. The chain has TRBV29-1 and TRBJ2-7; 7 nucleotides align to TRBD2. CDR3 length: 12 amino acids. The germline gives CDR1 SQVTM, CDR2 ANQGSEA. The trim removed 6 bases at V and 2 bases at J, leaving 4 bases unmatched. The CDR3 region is CSVGGTTYEQYF. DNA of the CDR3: TGCAGCGTGGGAGGGACTACCTACGAGCAGTACTTC.

For the CDR3, the DNA is TGTGCCAGCAGCCACCCAGGAGGCGATGAGCAGTTCTTC. As protein: CASSHPGGDEQFF. This rearrangement joins TRBV3-1 (or the pseudogene TRBV3-2) to TRBJ2-1, with TRBD2 as a possible D gene (5 bases). Germline CDR1 and CDR2: LGHDT and YNNKEL (reference sequence). Trimming left V 3 bases short and J 8 bases short, with 11 bases between. This CDR3 contains 13 residues.

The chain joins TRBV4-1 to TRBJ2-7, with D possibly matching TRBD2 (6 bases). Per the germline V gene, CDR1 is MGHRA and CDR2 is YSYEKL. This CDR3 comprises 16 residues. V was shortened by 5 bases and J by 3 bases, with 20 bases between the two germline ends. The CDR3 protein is CASSTTGGSSIYEQYF. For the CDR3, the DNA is TGCGCCAGCAGCACAACCGGGGGATCTTCCATCTACGAGCAGTACTTC.

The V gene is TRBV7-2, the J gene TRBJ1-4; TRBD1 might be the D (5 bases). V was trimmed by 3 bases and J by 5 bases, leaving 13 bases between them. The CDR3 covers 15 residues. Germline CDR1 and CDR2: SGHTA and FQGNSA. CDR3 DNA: TGTGCCAGCAGCTTGGTCCGACGGACAAATGAAAAACTGTTTTTT. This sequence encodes CASSLVRRTNEKLFF.

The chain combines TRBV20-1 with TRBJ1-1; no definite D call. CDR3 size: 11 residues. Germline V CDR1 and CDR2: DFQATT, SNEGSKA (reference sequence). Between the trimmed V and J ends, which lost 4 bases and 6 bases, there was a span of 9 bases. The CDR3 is CSANEGPEAFF. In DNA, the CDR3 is TGCAGTGCTAATGAGGGCCCTGAAGCTTTCTTT.

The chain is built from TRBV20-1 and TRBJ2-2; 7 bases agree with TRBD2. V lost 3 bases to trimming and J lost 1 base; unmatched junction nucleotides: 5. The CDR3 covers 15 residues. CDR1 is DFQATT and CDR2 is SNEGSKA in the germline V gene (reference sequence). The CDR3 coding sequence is TGCAGTGCTAGTGAGGGGAGGGGGAACACCGGGGAGCTGTTTTTT. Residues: CSASEGRGNTGELFF.

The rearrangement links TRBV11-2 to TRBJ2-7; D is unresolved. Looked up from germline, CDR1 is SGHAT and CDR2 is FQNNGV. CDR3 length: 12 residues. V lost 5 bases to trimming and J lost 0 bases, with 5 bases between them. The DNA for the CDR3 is TGTGCCAGCAGCAGGAGCTCCTACGAGCAGTACTTC. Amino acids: CASSRSSYEQYF.

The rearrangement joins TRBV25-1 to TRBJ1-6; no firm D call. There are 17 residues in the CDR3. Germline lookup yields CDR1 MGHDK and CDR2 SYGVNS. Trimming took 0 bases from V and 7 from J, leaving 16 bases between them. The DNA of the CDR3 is TGTGCCAGCAGTGAATACCCTCTCGGGGAGTGGAATTCACCCCTCCACTTT. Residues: CASSEYPLGEWNSPLHF.

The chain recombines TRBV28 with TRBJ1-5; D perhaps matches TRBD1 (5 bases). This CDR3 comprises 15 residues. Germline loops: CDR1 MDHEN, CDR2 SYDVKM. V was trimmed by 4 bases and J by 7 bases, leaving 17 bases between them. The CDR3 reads CASSSSGRGGQPQHF. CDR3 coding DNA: TGTGCCAGCAGTTCCAGCGGGAGGGGAGGACAGCCCCAGCATTTT.

The CDR3 region has the DNA TGTGCCAGCTCACCCTTTCGAGACCCCGGGGAGACCCAGTACTTC. Its protein product is CASSPFRDPGETQYF. The rearrangement links TRBV18 to TRBJ2-5; unclear D gene. The germline V gene has CDR1 KGHSH and CDR2 LQKENI. The CDR3 runs 15 residues. The V end was cut by 3 bases, the J end by 5 bases, with 16 bases between.

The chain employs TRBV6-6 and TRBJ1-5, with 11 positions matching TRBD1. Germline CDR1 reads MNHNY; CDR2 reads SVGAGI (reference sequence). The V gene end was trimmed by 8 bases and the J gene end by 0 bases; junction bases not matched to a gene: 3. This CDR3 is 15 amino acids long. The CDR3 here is CASSGQGGSNQPQHF. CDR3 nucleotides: TGTGCCAGCTCGGGACAGGGGGGTAGCAATCAGCCCCAGCATTTT.

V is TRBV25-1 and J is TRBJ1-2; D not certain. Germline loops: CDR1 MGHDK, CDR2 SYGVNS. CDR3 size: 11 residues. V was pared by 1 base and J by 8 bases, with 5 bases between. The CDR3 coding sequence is TGTGCCAGCAGTGAATCTAGAGGCTACACCTTC. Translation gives CASSESRGYTF.

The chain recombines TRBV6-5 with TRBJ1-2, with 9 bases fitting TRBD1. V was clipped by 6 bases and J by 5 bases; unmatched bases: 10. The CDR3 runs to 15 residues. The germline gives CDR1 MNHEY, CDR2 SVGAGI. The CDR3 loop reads CASSHGTGSPYGYTF. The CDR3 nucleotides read TGTGCCAGCAGCCATGGGACAGGGTCCCCATATGGCTACACCTTC.

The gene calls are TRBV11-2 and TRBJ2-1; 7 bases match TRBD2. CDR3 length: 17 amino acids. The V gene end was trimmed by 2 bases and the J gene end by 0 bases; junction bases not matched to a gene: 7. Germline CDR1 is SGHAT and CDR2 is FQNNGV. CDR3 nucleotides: TGTGCCAGCAGCTTAAGGGTAGCGGGCGTCTCCTACAATGAGCAGTTCTTC. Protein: CASSLRVAGVSYNEQFF.

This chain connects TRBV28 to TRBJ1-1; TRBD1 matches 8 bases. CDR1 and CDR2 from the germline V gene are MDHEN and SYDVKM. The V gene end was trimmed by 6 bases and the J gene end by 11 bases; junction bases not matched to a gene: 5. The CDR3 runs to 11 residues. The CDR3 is CASRPDRAAFF. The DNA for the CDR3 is TGTGCCAGCAGACCGGACAGGGCGGCTTTCTTT. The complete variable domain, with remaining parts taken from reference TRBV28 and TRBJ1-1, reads DVKVTQSSRYLVKRTGEKVFLECVQDMDHENMFWYRQDPGLGLRLIYFSYDVKMKEKGDIPEGYSVSREKKERFSLILESASTNQTSMYLCASRPDRAAFFGQGTRLTVV.

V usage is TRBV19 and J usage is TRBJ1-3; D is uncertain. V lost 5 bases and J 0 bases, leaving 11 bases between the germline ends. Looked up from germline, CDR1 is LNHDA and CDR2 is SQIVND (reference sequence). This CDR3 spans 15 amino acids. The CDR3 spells CASSPAGISGNTIYF. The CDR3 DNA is TGTGCCAGTAGTCCCGCCGGTATCTCTGGAAACACCATATATTTT.

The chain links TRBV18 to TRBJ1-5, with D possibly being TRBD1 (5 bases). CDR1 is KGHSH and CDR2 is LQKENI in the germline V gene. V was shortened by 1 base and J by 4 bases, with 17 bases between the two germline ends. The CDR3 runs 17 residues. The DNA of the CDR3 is TGTGCCAGCTCACCACGAGGAAGGGGATCGAGAAATCAGCCCCAGCATTTT. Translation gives CASSPRGRGSRNQPQHF.

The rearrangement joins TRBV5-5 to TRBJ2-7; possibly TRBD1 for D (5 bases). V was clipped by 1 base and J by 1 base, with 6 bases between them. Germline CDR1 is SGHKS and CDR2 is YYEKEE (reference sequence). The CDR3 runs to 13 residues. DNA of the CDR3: TGTGCCAGCAGCTTGCAGGGATCCTACGAGCAGTACGTC. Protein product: CASSLQGSYEQYV.

The CDR3, as DNA: TGTGCCTGGAGCGCATGGGACAGCGGGAATTCACCCCTCCACTTT. Protein product: CAWSAWDSGNSPLHF. The chain carries TRBV30 and TRBJ1-6; 7 bases are a match to TRBD1. This CDR3 has 15 amino acids. With V trimmed by 3 bases and J by 7 bases, 9 bases remained unmatched. The germline V gene encodes CDR1 GTSNPN and CDR2 SVGIG (reference sequence).

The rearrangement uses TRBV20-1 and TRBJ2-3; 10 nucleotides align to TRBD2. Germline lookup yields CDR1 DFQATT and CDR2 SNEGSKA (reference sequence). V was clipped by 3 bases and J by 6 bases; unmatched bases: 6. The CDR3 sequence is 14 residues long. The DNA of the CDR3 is TGCAGTGCTAGTCTAGCGGGGGCTCGTGATACGCAGTATTTT. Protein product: CSASLAGARDTQYF.

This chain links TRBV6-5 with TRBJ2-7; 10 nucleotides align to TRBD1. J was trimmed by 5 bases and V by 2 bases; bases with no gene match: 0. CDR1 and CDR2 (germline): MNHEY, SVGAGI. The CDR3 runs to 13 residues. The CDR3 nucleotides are TGTGCCAGCAGTTACGACAGGGGGCACGAGCAGTACGTC. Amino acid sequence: CASSYDRGHEQYV.

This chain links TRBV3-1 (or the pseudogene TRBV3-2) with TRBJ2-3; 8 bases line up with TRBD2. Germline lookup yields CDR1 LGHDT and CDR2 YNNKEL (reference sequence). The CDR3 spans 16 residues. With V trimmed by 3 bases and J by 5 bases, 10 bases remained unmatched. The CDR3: CASSQLPGLDGDTQYF. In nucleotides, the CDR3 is TGTGCCAGCAGCCAGCTCCCGGGACTAGACGGAGATACGCAGTATTTT.

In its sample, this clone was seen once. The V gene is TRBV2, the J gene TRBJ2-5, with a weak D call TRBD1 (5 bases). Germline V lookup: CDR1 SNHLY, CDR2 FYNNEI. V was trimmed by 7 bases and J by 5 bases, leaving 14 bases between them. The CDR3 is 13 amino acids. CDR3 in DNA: TGTGCCAGCAAGGTCAAAGGGGTGGAGACCCAGTACTTC. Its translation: CASKVKGVETQYF.